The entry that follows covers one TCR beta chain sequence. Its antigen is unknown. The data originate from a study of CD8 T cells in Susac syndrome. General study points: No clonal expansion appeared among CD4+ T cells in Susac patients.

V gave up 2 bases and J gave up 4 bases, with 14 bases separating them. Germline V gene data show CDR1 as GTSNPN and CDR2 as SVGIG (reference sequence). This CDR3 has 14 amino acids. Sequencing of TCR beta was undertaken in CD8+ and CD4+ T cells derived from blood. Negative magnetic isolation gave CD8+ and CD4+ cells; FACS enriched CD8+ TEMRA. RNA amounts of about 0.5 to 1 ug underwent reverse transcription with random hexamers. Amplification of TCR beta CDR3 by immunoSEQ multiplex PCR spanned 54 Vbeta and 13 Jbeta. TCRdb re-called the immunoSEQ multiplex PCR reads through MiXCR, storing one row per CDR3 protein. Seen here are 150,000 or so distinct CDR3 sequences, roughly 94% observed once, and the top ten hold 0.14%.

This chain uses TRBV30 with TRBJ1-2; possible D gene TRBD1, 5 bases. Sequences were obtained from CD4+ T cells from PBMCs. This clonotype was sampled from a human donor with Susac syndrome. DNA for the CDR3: TGTGCCTGGAGTTTGAACGGGGGAAGCTATGGCTACACCTTC. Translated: CAWSLNGGSYGYTF.